This T cell receptor beta chain was recorded in a study of vaccination and CD4 T cells after COVID-19. Across the whole study: The makeup of the convalescents was six males and four females, two of them Hispanic. The study's findings and limits: It was found that, in convalescent patients, 304 of 307 vaccine-specific clones were spike mono-reactive.

Trimming cost V 9 bases and J 4 bases, with 19 bases left between them. The CDR3 contains 14 residues. Treatment indicated: approximately nine-day PBMC culture with coronavirus spike peptide pools or control peptides (ViraFEST assay). In regard to this clonotype: What it recognizes is unknown.

Cultured CD4+ T-cell DNA underwent Oncomine TCR Beta short-read sequencing. A single record per CDR3 protein comes from TCRdb applying MiXCR to the PCR reads. In the table there are about 14,000 distinct CDR3 sequences, roughly 55% of which are singletons. Sequencing used CD4+ T cells from blood, cultured in vitro. The origin of this receptor is a human donor who had recovered from COVID-19. The genes are TRBV12-3 or TRBV12-4 and TRBJ2-7, with a tentative D call TRBD2 (7 bases). The CDR3 sequence: CASMRGGGSYEQYF. The CDR3 coding sequence is TGTGCCAGTATGCGGGGAGGGGGATCGTACGAGCAGTACTTC.